Presented here are 28 T cell receptor beta chains from one specimen sequenced in a study of blood T cell repertoires in COVID-19. Clones were read by immunoSEQ multiplex PCR, and TCRdb kept only the in-frame ones, dropping some. The sample has hundreds of thousands of clones, approximately 83% seen once. The sample consisted of PBMCs or T cells enriched from blood (not recorded which). These receptors all stem from a woman aged 40-49 years with acute COVID-19.

This chain links TRBV27 with TRBJ2-7; 8 nucleotides align to TRBD2. CDR3 length equals 14 residues. V was clipped by 6 bases and J by 3 bases; unmatched bases: 7. CDR1 is MNHEY, CDR2 SMNVEV, per germline (reference sequence). The CDR3 loop is CASRRGTRVYEQYF. CDR3 coding DNA: TGTGCCAGCAGGAGGGGGACTAGGGTCTACGAGCAGTACTTC.

The chain couples TRBV19 to TRBJ2-7; D is perhaps TRBD2 (6 bases). The V gene's germline CDR1 is LNHDA and CDR2 SQIVND (reference sequence). The V gene lost 3 bases and the J gene lost 2 bases, with 14 bases spanning the gap. The CDR3 totals 15 residues. The DNA for the CDR3 is TGTGCCAGTAGTATCGGAGGAGCGGGCCCCTACGAGCAGTACTTC. It codes for CASSIGGAGPYEQYF.

The chain joins TRBV27 to TRBJ2-7; 9 bases line up with TRBD1. Unmatched junction bases numbered 3, after V lost 5 bases and J lost 10 bases. This CDR3 has 11 amino acids. Looked up from germline, CDR1 is MNHEY and CDR2 is SMNVEV (reference sequence). CDR3 nucleotides: TGTGCCAGCAGTCGGGGACAGGGACAGTACTTC. This codes for CASSRGQGQYF.

This clone has only one observation. V gene TRBV18 combines with J gene TRBJ2-1, with 10 bases lining up with TRBD2. Germline-derived CDR1 and CDR2 are KGHSH and LQKENI. This CDR3 has 15 residues. Germline trimming cut 3 bases from V and 10 bases from J; bases unmatched to any gene: 9. The CDR3, as DNA: TGTGCCAGCTCACCGGCGGCTAGCGGGAGAAGAGAGCAGTTCTTC. It encodes CASSPAASGRREQFF.

The CDR3 spells CASSQGLGQPNQPQHF. The CDR3 DNA follows: TGTGCCAGCAGCCAAGGTCTGGGACAGCCGAATCAGCCCCAGCATTTT. The chain recombines TRBV4-2 with TRBJ1-5; 7 bases match TRBD1. The germline gives CDR1 LGHNA, CDR2 YNFKEQ. The J segment lost 4 bases and the V segment lost 1 base, leaving 7 bases of the junction unmatched. This CDR3 has 16 residues.

The chain couples TRBV4-1 to TRBJ2-7; D perhaps matches TRBD1 (6 bases). The CDR3 sequence is 15 residues long. Looked up from germline, CDR1 is MGHRA and CDR2 is YSYEKL. V was shortened by 0 bases and J by 4 bases, with 13 bases between the two germline ends. CDR3 in DNA: TGCGCCAGCAGCCAAGAGTCCAGGACAGTTTACGAGCAGTACTTC. Translating gives CASSQESRTVYEQYF.

About this clone itself: One end of the junction is discordant with germline, which a read error may explain. The rearrangement uses TRBV11-2 and TRBJ2-7; TRBD2 agrees at 11 bases. Germline-derived CDR1 and CDR2 are SGHAT and FQNNGV. The length of the CDR3 is 13 residues. The CDR3 is CASSPTTSGGPIF. DNA for the CDR3: TGTGCCAGCAGCCCCACCACTAGCGGGGGCCCCATCTTC.

The V and J genes are TRBV27 and TRBJ2-7, with D perhaps TRBD1 (5 bases). Germline assignment: CDR1 MNHEY and CDR2 SMNVEV (reference sequence). This CDR3 has 13 residues. The V gene lost 6 bases and the J gene lost 1 base, with 10 bases spanning the gap. This CDR3 reads CASSPDISYEQYF. CDR3 in DNA: TGTGCCAGCAGCCCGGACATTTCCTACGAGCAGTACTTC.

This clone turned up a few times. As DNA, the CDR3 is TGTGCCAGCAGTTACCAGGGGAATCAGCCCCAGCATTTT. This sequence encodes CASSYQGNQPQHF. This chain uses TRBV7-9 with TRBJ1-5, with D possibly being TRBD1 (6 bases). Germline CDR1 is SEHNR and CDR2 is FQNEAQ (reference sequence). The CDR3 is made up of 13 amino acids. With 6 bases removed from V and 4 bases from J, the gap between germline ends came to 10 bases. The whole variable domain, remainder taken from reference TRBV7-9 and TRBJ1-5, is DTGVSQNPRHKITKRGQNVTFRCDPISEHNRLYWYRQTLGQGPEFLTYFQNEAQLEKSRLLSDRFSAERPKGSFSTLEIQRTEQGDSAMYLCASSYQGNQPQHFGDGTRLSIL.

The chain employs TRBV24-1 and TRBJ2-2; 8 positions agree with TRBD2. Trimming at V came to 2 bases and at J to 3 bases, leaving 13 bases not matched to a gene. Germline V CDR1 and CDR2: KGHDR, SFDVKD. This CDR3 spans 19 amino acids. The chain's CDR3 is CATSDSGGPAGVYTGELFF. Here the CDR3 DNA reads TGTGCCACCAGTGATTCCGGGGGACCAGCGGGAGTTTACACCGGGGAGCTGTTTTTT.

The chain carries TRBV9 and TRBJ2-5; perhaps TRBD1 as D (5 bases). Trimming stripped 0 bases from V and 5 bases from J, with 14 bases between. Germline values: CDR1 SGDLS, CDR2 YYNGEE. This CDR3 spans 15 amino acids. CDR3 loop: CASSVEGLDLETQYF. CDR3 DNA: TGTGCCAGCAGCGTAGAGGGGCTAGATCTTGAGACCCAGTACTTC.

This clone was counted between two and nine times. The J gene is TRBJ2-1, the V gene TRBV7-2, with TRBD2 identical over 7 bases. Germline-derived CDR1 and CDR2 are SGHTA and FQGNSA. The CDR3 is 13 amino acids. Trimming removed 1 base from V and 7 bases from J; junction bases left unmatched: 1. CDR3 sequence (DNA): TGTGCCAGCAGCTTAGACGGGGGGAATGAGCAGTTCTTC. Encoded protein: CASSLDGGNEQFF.

CDR3 in amino acids: CASSRPDRERHGYTF. The CDR3, as DNA: TGTGCCAGCAGCCGCCCAGACAGGGAGCGGCATGGCTACACCTTC. The rearrangement links TRBV12-1 to TRBJ1-2; the table's D call, TRBD1, was not checked against the DNA. TRBV12-1 is a listed pseudogene. The CDR3 has 15 amino acids.

This chain uses TRBV6-5 with TRBJ1-5, with 7 bases that match TRBD1. V lost 2 bases, J lost 12 bases, and 10 bases stayed unmatched. The CDR3 spans 14 residues. CDR1 MNHEY and CDR2 SVGAGI come from the germline V gene. In DNA form, the CDR3 reads TGTGCCAGCAGTTACGACAGGGCAATCAACCACCAGCATTTT. Protein sequence: CASSYDRAINHQHF.

The genes are TRBV2 and TRBJ1-2; 12 nucleotides align to TRBD1. Germline lookup yields CDR1 SNHLY and CDR2 FYNNEI. The ends lost 6 bases at V and 4 bases at J; junction bases unmatched: 9. CDR3 size: 16 residues. The CDR3 here is CASRGTGGSFGYGYTF. Here the CDR3 DNA reads TGTGCCAGCAGGGGGACAGGGGGCAGTTTCGGCTATGGCTACACCTTC. The full variable domain, its missing parts supplied by reference TRBV2 and TRBJ1-2, is EPEVTQTPSHQVTQMGQEVILRCVPISNHLYFYWYRQILGQKVEFLVSFYNNEISEKSEIFDDQFSVERPDGSNFTLKIRSTKLEDSAMYFCASRGTGGSFGYGYTFGSGTRLTVV.

The genes are TRBV19 and TRBJ2-6; D possibly corresponds to TRBD1 (6 bases). V was shortened by 5 bases and J by 1 base, with 12 bases between the two germline ends. Germline CDR1 and CDR2: LNHDA and SQIVND (reference sequence). The CDR3 has 16 amino acids. CDR3 protein: CASSRGQTSGANVLTF. The CDR3, as DNA: TGTGCCAGTAGTCGGGGACAAACTTCTGGGGCCAACGTCCTGACTTTC.

DNA of the CDR3: TGTGCCACCGCTCCGGGACAGGGGGATGCGGGGACCCAGTACTTC. This sequence encodes CATAPGQGDAGTQYF. This chain uses TRBV24-1 with TRBJ2-5; 11 bases line up with TRBD1. The trim removed 9 bases at V and 7 bases at J, leaving 12 bases unmatched. Germline CDR1 KGHDR, CDR2 SFDVKD. The CDR3 consists of 15 residues.

This clone was seen only a few times. V and J are TRBV28 and TRBJ2-1; 7 nucleotides match TRBD2. J lost 8 bases, V lost 5 bases, and 9 bases had no gene match. From germline, CDR1 is MDHEN and CDR2 SYDVKM. The CDR3 has 14 residues. CDR3 sequence reads: CASSKQRGEDEQFF. CDR3 coding DNA: TGTGCCAGCAGTAAGCAGCGGGGTGAGGATGAGCAGTTCTTC.

J is TRBJ2-7 and V is TRBV3-1 (or the pseudogene TRBV3-2); TRBD2 is a possible D gene (6 bases). Trimming left V 2 bases short and J 5 bases short, with 16 bases between. CDR1 is LGHDT and CDR2 is YNNKEL in the germline V gene (reference sequence). The CDR3 runs to 15 residues. The CDR3 DNA is TGTGCCAGCAGCCAACTGTCCAGACTAGTGGACGAGCAGTACTTC. It specifies CASSQLSRLVDEQYF.

J is TRBJ1-6 and V is TRBV27; D is perhaps TRBD1 (6 bases). Trimming removed 5 bases at V and 10 bases at J, with 15 bases between. CDR3 length equals 14 residues. Germline CDR1 is MNHEY and CDR2 is SMNVEV (reference sequence). The CDR3 sequence: CASSEWGQGSPLHF. The CDR3 region has the DNA TGTGCCAGCAGTGAGTGGGGGCAGGGGTCACCCCTCCACTTT.

CDR3 in DNA: TGTGCCACCAGCAGAGATGGGAGGGCCACAGATACGCAGTATTTT. Residues: CATSRDGRATDTQYF. The chain combines TRBV15 with TRBJ2-3, with TRBD2 matching over 7 bases. Germline V gene sequence: CDR1 LNHNV, CDR2 YYDKDF (reference sequence). V was clipped by 0 bases and J by 2 bases; unmatched bases: 2. The CDR3 has 15 amino acids.

The chain joins TRBV18 to TRBJ2-2; 13 positions match TRBD2. CDR3 length equals 15 residues. After removal of 3 bases from V and 7 bases from J, the junction contained 2 bases not matched to a gene. Germline CDR1 reads KGHSH; CDR2 reads LQKENI. DNA of the CDR3: TGTGCCAGCTCACCGGGACTAGCGGGATTCGGGGAGCTGTTTTTT. As protein: CASSPGLAGFGELFF.

The chain joins TRBV6-1 to TRBJ2-5; possibly TRBD2 for D (7 bases). V lost 2 bases and J 2 bases, leaving 18 bases between the germline ends. The CDR3 has 17 residues. CDR1 and CDR2 (germline): MNHNS, SASEGT. CDR3 residues: CASSERGRASNQETQYF. The DNA for the CDR3 is TGTGCCAGCAGTGAAAGGGGGAGGGCCTCGAATCAAGAGACCCAGTACTTC.

The genes are TRBV7-8 and TRBJ2-7, with TRBD2 identical over 8 bases. The CDR3 covers 15 residues. J lost 3 bases, V lost 5 bases, and 9 bases had no gene match. Germline CDR1 is SGHVS and CDR2 is FQNEAQ. The CDR3 coding sequence is TGTGCCAGCAGCCGCCAAAGTAGCGGGATCTACGAGCAGTACTTC. Encoded protein: CASSRQSSGIYEQYF.

J is TRBJ2-5 and V is TRBV3-1 (or the pseudogene TRBV3-2), with a tentative D call TRBD2 (6 bases). CDR1 is LGHDT, CDR2 YNNKEL, per germline (reference sequence). This CDR3 is built from 16 residues. V gave up 2 bases and J gave up 5 bases, with 18 bases separating them. CDR3 nucleotides: TGTGCCAGCAGCCAAATCCGAACTAGCTTCTCGGAGACCCAGTACTTC. Residues: CASSQIRTSFSETQYF.

The CDR3 spells CASNLRGPGANVLTF. The CDR3 bases are TGTGCCAGCAACCTAAGGGGGCCTGGGGCCAACGTCCTGACTTTC. The V call is TRBV6-5, the J call TRBJ2-6, with 7 bases lining up with TRBD1. Per the germline V gene, CDR1 is MNHEY and CDR2 is SVGAGI. The CDR3 runs 15 residues. V trimming: 7 bases; J trimming: 2 bases; junction bases outside the gene matches: 5.

The chain carries TRBV19 and TRBJ1-6, with D hard to call. CDR3 length: 15 residues. Germline CDR1 reads LNHDA; CDR2 reads SQIVND (reference sequence). Trimming removed 11 bases at V and 0 bases at J, with 14 bases between. This chain's CDR3 is CARPERHSYNSPLHF. DNA for the CDR3: TGTGCCCGCCCCGAGCGCCACTCCTATAATTCACCCCTCCACTTT.

This chain connects TRBV27 to TRBJ1-5, with D perhaps TRBD1 (5 bases). Per the germline V gene, CDR1 is MNHEY and CDR2 is SMNVEV (reference sequence). V was shortened by 3 bases and J by 3 bases, with 15 bases between the two germline ends. This CDR3 contains 16 residues. The CDR3 coding sequence is TGTGCCAGCAGTTTCTCCGCGGAGGGACCCAATCAGCCCCAGCATTTT. Protein sequence: CASSFSAEGPNQPQHF.